This T cell receptor (beta chain) was identified during a study of blood T cell repertoires in COVID-19. Whole-study context: The United States, Italy and Spain provided the acute and convalescent COVID-19 samples. T cells, B-cell-depleted T cells, or PBMCs supplied cDNA or gDNA.

Per the authors' pipeline: Reference gene primers were amplified, and this amplification served to estimate nucleated cell counts. TCRdb's copy holds only in-frame clones and misses some; the assay was immunoSEQ multiplex PCR. From that table come the V and J calls and clone size; the DNA was used to work out D and trimming. This sample has 150,000 to 180,000 clones, with about 89% found just once. The CDR3 is 16 residues long. The sequenced material came from peripheral blood. The receptor was derived from a man aged 50-60 years with acute or convalescent COVID-19. The V call is TRBV21-1, the J call TRBJ2-5; TRBD2 reflects the table's D call only, with no check against the DNA. TRBV21-1 is listed as a pseudogene. CDR3 protein: CASSKNGTEYQETQYF. DNA of the CDR3: TGTGCCAGCAGCAAAAATGGGACTGAGTACCAAGAGACCCAGTACTTC.